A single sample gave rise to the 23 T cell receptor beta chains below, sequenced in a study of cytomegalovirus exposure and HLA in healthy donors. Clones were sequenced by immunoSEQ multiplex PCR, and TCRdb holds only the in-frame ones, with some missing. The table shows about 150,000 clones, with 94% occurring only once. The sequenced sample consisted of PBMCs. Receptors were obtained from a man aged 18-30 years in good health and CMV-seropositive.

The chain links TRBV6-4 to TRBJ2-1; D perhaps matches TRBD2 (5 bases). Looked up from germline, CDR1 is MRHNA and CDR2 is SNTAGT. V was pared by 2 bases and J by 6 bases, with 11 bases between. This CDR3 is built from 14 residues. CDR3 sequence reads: CASSDPRRGNEQFF. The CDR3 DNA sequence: TGTGCCAGCAGTGACCCCAGACGGGGCAATGAGCAGTTCTTC.

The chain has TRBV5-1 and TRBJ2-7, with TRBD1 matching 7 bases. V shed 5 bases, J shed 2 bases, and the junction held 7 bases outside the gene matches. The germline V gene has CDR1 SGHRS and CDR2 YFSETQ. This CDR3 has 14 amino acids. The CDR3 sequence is CASSLTGDAYEQYF. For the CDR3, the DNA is TGCGCCAGCAGTCTTACAGGGGATGCCTACGAGCAGTACTTC.

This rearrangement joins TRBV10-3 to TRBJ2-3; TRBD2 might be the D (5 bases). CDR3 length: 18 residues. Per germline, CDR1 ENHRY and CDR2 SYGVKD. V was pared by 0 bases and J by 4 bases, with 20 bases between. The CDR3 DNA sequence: TGTGCCATCAGTGAGTCGAAATCCTTCGGGGTTGGCCCAGATACGCAGTATTTT. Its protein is CAISESKSFGVGPDTQYF.

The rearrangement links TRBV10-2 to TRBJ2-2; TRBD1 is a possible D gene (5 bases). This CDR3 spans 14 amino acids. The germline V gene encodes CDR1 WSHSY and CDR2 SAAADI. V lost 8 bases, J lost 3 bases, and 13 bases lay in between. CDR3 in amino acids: CASWQGLYTGELFF. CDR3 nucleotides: TGCGCCAGCTGGCAGGGTCTCTACACCGGGGAGCTGTTTTTT.

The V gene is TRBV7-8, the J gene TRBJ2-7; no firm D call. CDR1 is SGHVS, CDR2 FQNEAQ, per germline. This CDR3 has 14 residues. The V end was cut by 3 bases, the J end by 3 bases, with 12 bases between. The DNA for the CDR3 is TGTGCCAGCAGCTTGAACATCTTACACTACGAGCAGTACTTC. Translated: CASSLNILHYEQYF.

The CDR3 DNA reads TGTGCCAGCAGCTTAGCGTCTTTCGACAGGCCCAGAGGGCAGCCCCAGCATTTT. Residues: CASSLASFDRPRGQPQHF. The V and J genes are TRBV7-9 and TRBJ1-5; possibly TRBD1 for D (6 bases). Germline V gene lookup returns CDR1 SEHNR and CDR2 FQNEAQ (reference sequence). Trimming removed 0 bases from V and 7 bases from J, with 22 bases in between. The CDR3 is 18 residues long.

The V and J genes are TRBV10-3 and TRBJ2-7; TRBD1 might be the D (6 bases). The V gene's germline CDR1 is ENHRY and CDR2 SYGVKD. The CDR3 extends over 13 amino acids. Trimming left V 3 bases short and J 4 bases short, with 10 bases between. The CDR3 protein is CAISDSDRYEQYF. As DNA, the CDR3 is TGTGCCATCAGTGATTCGGACAGATACGAGCAGTACTTC.

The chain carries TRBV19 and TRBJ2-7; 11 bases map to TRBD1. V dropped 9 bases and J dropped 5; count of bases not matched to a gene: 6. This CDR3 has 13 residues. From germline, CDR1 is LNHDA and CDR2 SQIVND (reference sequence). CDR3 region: CASAGQGVNEQYF. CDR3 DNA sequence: TGTGCCAGCGCGGGACAGGGGGTAAACGAGCAGTACTTC.

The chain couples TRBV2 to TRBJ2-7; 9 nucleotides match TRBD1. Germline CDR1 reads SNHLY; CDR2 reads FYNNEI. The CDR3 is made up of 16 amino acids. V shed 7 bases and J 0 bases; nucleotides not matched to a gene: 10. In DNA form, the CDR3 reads TGTGCCAGCATCTTGCAACCGGGACAGGGCTCCTACGAGCAGTACTTC. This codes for CASILQPGQGSYEQYF.

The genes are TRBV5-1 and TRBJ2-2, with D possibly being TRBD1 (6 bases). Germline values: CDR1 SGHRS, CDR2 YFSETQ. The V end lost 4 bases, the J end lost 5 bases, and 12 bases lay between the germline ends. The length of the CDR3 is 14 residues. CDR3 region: CASSPDQGTGELFF. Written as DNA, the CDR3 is TGCGCCAGCAGCCCCGACCAGGGGACCGGGGAGCTGTTTTTT. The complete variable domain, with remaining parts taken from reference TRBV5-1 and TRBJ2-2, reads KAGVTQTPRYLIKTRGQQVTLSCSPISGHRSVSWYQQTPGQGLQFLFEYFSETQRNKGNFPGRFSGRQFSNSRSEMNVSTLELGDSALYLCASSPDQGTGELFFGEGSRLTVL.

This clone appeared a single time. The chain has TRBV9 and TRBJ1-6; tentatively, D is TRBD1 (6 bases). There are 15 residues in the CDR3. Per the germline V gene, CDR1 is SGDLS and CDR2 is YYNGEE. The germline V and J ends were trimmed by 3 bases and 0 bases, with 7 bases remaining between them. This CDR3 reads CASSEGDSYNSPLHF. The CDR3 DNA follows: TGTGCCAGCAGCGAGGGGGACTCCTATAATTCACCCCTCCACTTT.

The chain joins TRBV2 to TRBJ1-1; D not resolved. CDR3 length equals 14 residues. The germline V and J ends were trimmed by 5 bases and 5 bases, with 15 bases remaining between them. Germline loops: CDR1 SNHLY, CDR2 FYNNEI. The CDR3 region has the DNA TGTGCCAGCAGTAAAACAGAGGGAGGGACTGAAGCTTTCTTT. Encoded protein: CASSKTEGGTEAFF.

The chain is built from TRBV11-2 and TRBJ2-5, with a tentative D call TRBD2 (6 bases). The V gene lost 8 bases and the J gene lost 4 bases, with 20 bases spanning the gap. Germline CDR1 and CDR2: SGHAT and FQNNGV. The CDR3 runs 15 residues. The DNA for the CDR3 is TGTGCCAGCGTCGAAACGGGAGTTCTAGGAGAGACCCAGTACTTC. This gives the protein CASVETGVLGETQYF.

The CDR3 DNA reads TGCGCCAGCAGCCAAGAATGGCGGAAGAATCAGCCCCAGCATTTT. This encodes CASSQEWRKNQPQHF. The chain joins TRBV4-1 to TRBJ1-5, with D unclear. The CDR3 runs 15 residues. V lost 0 bases and J lost 4, with 10 bases in between. Germline V CDR1 and CDR2: MGHRA, YSYEKL.

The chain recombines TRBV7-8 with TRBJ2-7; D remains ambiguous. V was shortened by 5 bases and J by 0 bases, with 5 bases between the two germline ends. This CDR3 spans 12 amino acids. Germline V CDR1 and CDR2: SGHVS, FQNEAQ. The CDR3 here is CASSRGSYEQYF. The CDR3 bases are TGTGCCAGCAGCCGAGGCTCCTACGAGCAGTACTTC.

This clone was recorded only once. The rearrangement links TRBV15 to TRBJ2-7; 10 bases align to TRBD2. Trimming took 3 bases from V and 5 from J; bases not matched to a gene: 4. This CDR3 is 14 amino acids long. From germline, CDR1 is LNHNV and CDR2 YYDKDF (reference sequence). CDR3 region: CATSRWLAGDEQYF. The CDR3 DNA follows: TGTGCCACCAGCAGGTGGCTAGCGGGAGACGAGCAGTACTTC.

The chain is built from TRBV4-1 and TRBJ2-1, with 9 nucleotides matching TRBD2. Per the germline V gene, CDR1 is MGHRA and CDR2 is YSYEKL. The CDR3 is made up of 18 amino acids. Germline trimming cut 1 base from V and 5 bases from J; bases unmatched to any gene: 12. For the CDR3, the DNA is TGCGCCAGCAGCCAAGTATTCGCTAGCGGGACCTTCAACAATGAGCAGTTCTTC. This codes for CASSQVFASGTFNNEQFF.

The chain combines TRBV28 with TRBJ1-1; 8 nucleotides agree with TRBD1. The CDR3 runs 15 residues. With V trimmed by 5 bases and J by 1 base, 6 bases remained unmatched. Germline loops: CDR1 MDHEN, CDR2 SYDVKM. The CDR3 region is CASSPHGQGNTEAFF. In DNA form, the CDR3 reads TGTGCCAGCAGTCCGCATGGACAGGGGAACACTGAAGCTTTCTTT. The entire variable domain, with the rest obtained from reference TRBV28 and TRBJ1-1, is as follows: DVKVTQSSRYLVKRTGEKVFLECVQDMDHENMFWYRQDPGLGLRLIYFSYDVKMKEKGDIPEGYSVSREKKERFSLILESASTNQTSMYLCASSPHGQGNTEAFFGQGTRLTVV.

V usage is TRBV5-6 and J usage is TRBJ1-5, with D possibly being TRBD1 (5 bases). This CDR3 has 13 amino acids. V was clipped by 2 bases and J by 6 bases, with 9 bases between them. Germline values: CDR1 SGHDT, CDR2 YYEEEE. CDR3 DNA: TGTGCCAGCAGCTTAGGGGTGGGTCAGCCCCAGCATTTT. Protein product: CASSLGVGQPQHF.

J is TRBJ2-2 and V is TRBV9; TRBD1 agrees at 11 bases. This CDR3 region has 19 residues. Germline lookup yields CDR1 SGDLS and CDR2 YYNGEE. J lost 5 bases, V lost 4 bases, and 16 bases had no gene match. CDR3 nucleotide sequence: TGTGCCAGCAGCTTCCCCCTCTGGGACAGGGGGGCAAGTACCGGGGAGCTGTTTTTT. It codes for CASSFPLWDRGASTGELFF. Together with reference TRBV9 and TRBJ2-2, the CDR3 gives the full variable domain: DSGVTQTPKHLITATGQRVTLRCSPRSGDLSVYWYQQSLDQGLQFLIQYYNGEERAKGNILERFSAQQFPDLHSELNLSSLELGDSALYFCASSFPLWDRGASTGELFFGEGSRLTVL.

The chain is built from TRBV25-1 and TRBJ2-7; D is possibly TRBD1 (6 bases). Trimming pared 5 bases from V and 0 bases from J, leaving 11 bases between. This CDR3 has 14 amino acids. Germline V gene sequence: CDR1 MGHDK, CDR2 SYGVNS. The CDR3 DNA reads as TGTGCCAGCAGTCCGGGACACCCCTCCTACGAGCAGTACTTC. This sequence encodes CASSPGHPSYEQYF.

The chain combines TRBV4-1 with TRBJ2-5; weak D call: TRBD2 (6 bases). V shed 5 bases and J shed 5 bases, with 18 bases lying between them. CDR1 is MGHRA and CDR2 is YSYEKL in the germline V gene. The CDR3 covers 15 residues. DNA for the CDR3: TGCGCCAGCAGCTCTTTCGGGAGCGGGCTGGAGACCCAGTACTTC. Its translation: CASSSFGSGLETQYF.

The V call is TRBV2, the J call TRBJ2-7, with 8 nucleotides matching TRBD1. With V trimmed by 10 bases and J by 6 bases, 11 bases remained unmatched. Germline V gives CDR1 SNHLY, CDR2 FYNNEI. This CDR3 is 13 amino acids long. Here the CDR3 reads CATAGTGLGEQYF. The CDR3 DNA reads TGTGCCACCGCCGGGACAGGCTTGGGCGAGCAGTACTTC.